This entry is about one TCR beta chain. Its antigen is not known. Extraction and reverse transcription of RNA yielded cDNA as the sequencing template. Data came from immunoSEQ multiplex PCR; TCRdb stores just in-frame clones and leaves some out. Counted here are about 300,000 clones, about three fifths occurring once; the ten biggest clones make up under 2%. This specimen belongs to a study of CD8+ T cells in alopecia areata. Study-wide context: Treated patients swallowed 5 to 10 mg of oral tofacitinib twice daily. Points from the study as a whole: Many expanded lesional clones stayed in scalp and blood while on tofacitinib. Administration of tofacitinib significantly diminished scalp clonality and expanded CD8+ clones within the top 100.

Unmatched junction bases numbered 4, after V lost 2 bases and J lost 3 bases. Germline V gene sequence: CDR1 SGHRS, CDR2 YFSETQ. The CDR3 covers 14 residues. Specified treatment: oral pan-JAK inhibitor, 5-10 mg twice daily. The rearrangement joins TRBV5-1 to TRBJ2-7; 8 bases are a match to TRBD1. The material was CD4+ T cells sorted from blood, obtained at week 24, from a patient treated with tofacitinib. This clonotype originated in a human donor with alopecia areata. This chain's CDR3 is CASSFDRGGYEQYF. The CDR3, as DNA: TGCGCCAGCAGCTTCGACAGGGGAGGCTACGAGCAGTACTTC.